The 11 T cell receptor beta chains listed next were all sequenced from one sample in a study of early T cells in non-severe SARS-CoV-2 infection. TCRdb independently ran MiXCR on the 5' RACE reads; one entry per CDR3 protein. Of approximately 80,000 distinct CDR3 sequences in the sample, about 12% were seen once. The sample was whole blood. The receptors originated from an adult who was a healthcare worker with PCR-confirmed SARS-CoV-2 infection or an uninfected control (not recorded which).

J is TRBJ1-1 and V is TRBV6-1; 7 bases match TRBD1. The CDR3 has 15 amino acids. Germline assignment: CDR1 MNHNS and CDR2 SASEGT. V was clipped by 1 base and J by 1 base; unmatched bases: 3. The CDR3 DNA is TGTGCCAGCAGTGAAGTAAGGGGGCAGAACACTGAAGCTTTCTTT. Protein product: CASSEVRGQNTEAFF.

CDR3 in DNA: TGCGCCAGCAGCTTGTTAGCCGGGCCACTCACAGATACGCAGTATTTT. Its protein is CASSLLAGPLTDTQYF. The J gene is TRBJ2-3, the V gene TRBV5-1; D not resolved. This CDR3 contains 16 residues. Trimming removed 1 base from V and 2 bases from J, with 14 bases in between. The germline gives CDR1 SGHRS, CDR2 YFSETQ.

The chain is built from TRBV28 and TRBJ2-2; D may be TRBD1 or TRBD2 (5 bases each). CDR3 length equals 17 residues. The germline CDR1 and CDR2 sequences are MDHEN and SYDVKM. V was trimmed by 7 bases and J by 6 bases, leaving 24 bases between them. The CDR3 DNA reads as TGTGCCAGCATCCCCGGAGGTGGGACGGGTTATTCCGGGGAGCTGTTTTTT. It yields the protein CASIPGGGTGYSGELFF.

Many counts were recorded for this clonotype. The chain links TRBV29-1 to TRBJ2-1, with a possible D match to TRBD1 (5 bases). CDR1 is SQVTM, CDR2 ANQGSEA, per germline. V was cut by 5 bases and J by 0 bases, with 8 bases left in between. The CDR3 has 13 amino acids. The CDR3 nucleotides read TGCAGCGTTCAGGGAAGCTCCTACAATGAGCAGTTCTTC. It specifies CSVQGSSYNEQFF.

The chain is built from TRBV3-1 and TRBJ2-1; D call uncertain. Trimming left V 1 base short and J 8 bases short, with 9 bases between. CDR1 is LGHDT and CDR2 is YNNKEL in the germline V gene (reference sequence). The CDR3 sequence is 13 residues long. CDR3 in DNA: TGTGCCAGCAGCCAAGTCTTCCCACATGAGCAGTTCTTC. Protein: CASSQVFPHEQFF.

This clonotype was recorded at least ten times. The chain's CDR3 is CASSWDSPDNEQFF. For the CDR3, the DNA is TGTGCCAGCAGCTGGGACTCCCCCGACAATGAGCAGTTCTTC. This chain connects TRBV5-4 to TRBJ2-1; D may be TRBD2 (6 bases). The CDR3 extends over 14 amino acids. Between the trimmed V and J ends, which lost 3 bases and 5 bases, there was a span of 12 bases. The germline gives CDR1 SGHNT, CDR2 YYREEE (reference sequence).

Of note for this clonotype: With a much larger clone just one base away, this may be a read error. This chain uses TRBV28 with TRBJ2-5; unclear D gene. Trimming removed 5 bases at V and 1 base at J, with 11 bases between. CDR3 length: 14 amino acids. The germline gives CDR1 MDHEN, CDR2 SYDVKM. CDR3 bases: TGTGCCAGCAGTCGCGATTCGATCCAAGAGACCCAGTACTTC. This encodes CASSRDSIQETQYF. Full variable domain (rest looked up from reference TRBV28 and TRBJ2-5): DVKVTQSSRYLVKRTGEKVFLECVQDMDHENMFWYRQDPGLGLRLIYFSYDVKMKEKGDIPEGYSVSREKKERFSLILESASTNQTSMYLCASSRDSIQETQYFGPGTRLLVL.

A few counts support this clonotype. The V gene is TRBV29-1, the J gene TRBJ2-3; D not resolved. The V gene's germline CDR1 is SQVTM and CDR2 ANQGSEA. This CDR3 has 15 amino acids. The V end lost 6 bases, the J end lost 1 base, and 17 bases lay between the germline ends. The CDR3 loop is CSVATGPGGTDTQYF. The CDR3 DNA reads as TGCAGCGTCGCCACCGGTCCAGGCGGCACAGATACGCAGTATTTT.

This clonotype has a handful of counts. V gene TRBV18 combines with J gene TRBJ2-1; 9 nucleotides line up with TRBD1. Germline V CDR1 and CDR2: KGHSH, LQKENI. This CDR3 is 14 amino acids long. Unmatched junction bases numbered 11, after V lost 5 bases and J lost 12 bases. In DNA form, the CDR3 reads TGTGCCAGCTCATCCCACAGGGGGCCGACTTCGCAGTTCTTC. It specifies CASSSHRGPTSQFF.

This clonotype was seen ten or more times. V usage is TRBV28 and J usage is TRBJ2-3; 7 bases match TRBD2. The CDR3 is 18 amino acids. Trimming cost V 5 bases and J 1 base; bases outside gene matches: 15. Per the germline V gene, CDR1 is MDHEN and CDR2 is SYDVKM. The DNA of the CDR3 is TGTGCCAGCAGTGCGACTAGCCAAACGCTTGGAGGCACAGATACGCAGTATTTT. Amino acid sequence: CASSATSQTLGGTDTQYF.

The rearrangement links TRBV5-1 to TRBJ2-1; TRBD1 matches at 7 bases. Germline CDR1 SGHRS, CDR2 YFSETQ. The CDR3 has 15 amino acids. The ends lost 2 bases at V and 5 bases at J; junction bases unmatched: 7. The CDR3 loop reads CASSLTDRENNEQFF. The CDR3, as DNA: TGCGCCAGCAGCTTAACTGACAGGGAAAACAATGAGCAGTTCTTC.